This T cell receptor (beta chain) was obtained from a study of post-analysis software for immune sequencing data. The overall study: Relapsing-remitting, secondary progressive and progressive-relapsing forms of multiple sclerosis all featured among disease courses. Overall study results and limits: About 5 TRBV segments (TRBV5-6, TRBV5-1 and TRBV20-1 among them) occurred more frequently in patients than in controls.

The TCR beta cDNA libraries contained unique molecular identifiers. TCRdb itself ran the PCR reads through MiXCR, one entry per CDR3 protein. The profile shows about 540,000 distinct CDR3 sequences, roughly 34% of them singletons. Turning to this clonotype: Its antigen is still unknown.

The CDR3 length is 17 residues. V lost 4 bases to trimming and J lost 4 bases; unmatched junction nucleotides: 8. Germline V gene data show CDR1 as SGHRS and CDR2 as YFSETQ. This chain uses TRBV5-1 with TRBJ2-1, with TRBD2 matching over 13 bases. The specimen sequenced was blood. This sequence originates from a girl aged 2-17 years with multiple sclerosis. CDR3 in amino acids: CASSPGTSGVRYNEQFF. CDR3 coding DNA: TGCGCCAGCAGCCCCGGGACTAGCGGGGTAAGATACAATGAGCAGTTCTTC.